Shown below are 23 T cell receptor beta chains from a single sample sequenced in a study of control samples from healthy donors and cancer patients. Clones were sequenced by immunoSEQ multiplex PCR, and TCRdb holds only the in-frame ones, with some missing. The table shows about 160,000 clones, with 90% to 95% occurring only once. The source material was blood. Receptor source: a woman in her thirties or forties in good health.

V and J are TRBV19 and TRBJ2-3; 12 bases map to TRBD2. There are 15 residues in the CDR3. In germline, CDR1 is LNHDA, CDR2 SQIVND (reference sequence). After removal of 5 bases from V and 4 bases from J, the junction contained 4 bases not matched to a gene. CDR3 in DNA: TGTGCCAGTAGTCGGACTAGCGGGGCCCCAGATACGCAGTATTTT. It yields the protein CASSRTSGAPDTQYF. The variable domain in full, with the rest retrieved from reference TRBV19 and TRBJ2-3, is DGGITQSPKYLFRKEGQNVTLSCEQNLNHDAMYWYRQDPGQGLRLIYYSQIVNDFQKGDIAEGYSVSREKKESFPLTVTSAQKNPTAFYLCASSRTSGAPDTQYFGPGTRLTVL.

The V and J genes are TRBV5-5 and TRBJ2-5; D ambiguous. From germline, CDR1 is SGHKS and CDR2 YYEKEE (reference sequence). CDR3 size: 13 residues. Trimming removed 1 base from V and 5 bases from J, with 9 bases in between. The CDR3 sequence is CASSLHPKETQYF. The CDR3 nucleotides read TGTGCCAGCAGCTTGCATCCGAAGGAGACCCAGTACTTC. The entire variable domain, with the rest obtained from reference TRBV5-5 and TRBJ2-5, is as follows: DAGVTQSPTHLIKTRGQQVTLRCSPISGHKSVSWYQQVLGQGPQFIFQYYEKEERGRGNFPDRFSARQFPNYSSELNVNALLLGDSALYLCASSLHPKETQYFGPGTRLLVL.

The chain joins TRBV13 to TRBJ2-7; D is unclear. There are 13 residues in the CDR3. In germline, CDR1 is PRHDT, CDR2 FYEKMQ (reference sequence). Trimming removed 1 base at V and 3 bases at J, with 7 bases between. CDR3: CASSLVSDYEQYF. DNA for the CDR3: TGTGCCAGCAGCTTAGTGTCAGACTACGAGCAGTACTTC.

The CDR3 sequence: CSVLHSGGYTF. The DNA for the CDR3 is TGCAGCGTTCTACACAGTGGTGGCTACACCTTC. The chain recombines TRBV29-1 with TRBJ1-2; D not resolved. CDR1 SQVTM and CDR2 ANQGSEA come from the germline V gene. Between the trimmed V and J ends, which lost 5 bases and 7 bases, there was a span of 11 bases. This CDR3 is built from 11 residues.

The chain recombines TRBV5-5 with TRBJ1-5; D gene unclear. The length of the CDR3 is 15 residues. Germline V CDR1 and CDR2: SGHKS, YYEKEE (reference sequence). Trimming took 2 bases from V and 2 from J, leaving 11 bases between them. DNA of the CDR3: TGTGCCAGCAGCTTTGGGCCTCCAGGCAATCAGCCCCAGCATTTT. This sequence encodes CASSFGPPGNQPQHF.

The genes are TRBV5-1 and TRBJ2-1; 9 bases agree with TRBD2. The CDR3 contains 14 residues. Losses at the gene ends were 2 bases for V and 8 bases for J; bases not matched to a gene: 5. Germline-derived CDR1 and CDR2 are SGHRS and YFSETQ. The CDR3 DNA follows: TGCGCCAGCAGCTTTACTAGCGGGCCTGATGAGCAGTTCTTC. Translation: CASSFTSGPDEQFF.

The J gene is TRBJ1-1, the V gene TRBV5-1; tentatively, D is TRBD1 (6 bases). The CDR3 has 15 residues. Germline lookup yields CDR1 SGHRS and CDR2 YFSETQ. The V gene lost 2 bases and the J gene lost 4 bases, with 15 bases spanning the gap. The chain's CDR3 is CASSFSAGVSTEAFF. In nucleotides, the CDR3 is TGCGCCAGCAGCTTTTCCGCAGGGGTGAGCACTGAAGCTTTCTTT.

The table lists this clone with a count of one. The chain is built from TRBV7-2 and TRBJ1-1, with D possibly TRBD1 on 5 matching bases. The CDR3 contains 13 residues. V was clipped by 5 bases and J by 3 bases, with 10 bases between them. CDR1 and CDR2 from the germline V gene are SGHTA and FQGNSA. The CDR3 spells CASSTTVYTEAFF. CDR3 DNA: TGTGCCAGCAGCACGACAGTATACACTGAAGCTTTCTTT.

The chain links TRBV25-1 to TRBJ2-2; tentatively, D is TRBD2 (6 bases). From germline, CDR1 is MGHDK and CDR2 SYGVNS. The CDR3 is 16 residues long. Trimming left V 4 bases short and J 4 bases short, with 16 bases between. DNA of the CDR3: TGTGCCAGCAGTGTGGCGGGAACCAACCCCACCGGGGAGCTGTTTTTT. This gives the protein CASSVAGTNPTGELFF.

The CDR3 DNA reads TGTGCCAGCAGCTTAAGTAGGGTAAGGGCCTACGAGCAGTACTTC. It encodes CASSLSRVRAYEQYF. The chain joins TRBV7-2 to TRBJ2-7; D uncertain. The V gene's germline CDR1 is SGHTA and CDR2 FQGNSA. V lost 2 bases, J lost 2 bases, and 13 bases lay in between. This CDR3 contains 15 residues. The whole variable domain, filled in from reference TRBV7-2 and TRBJ2-7, reads GAGVSQSPSNKVTEKGKDVELRCDPISGHTALYWYRQSLGQGLEFLIYFQGNSAPDKSGLPSDRFSAERTGGSVSTLTIQRTQQEDSAVYLCASSLSRVRAYEQYFGPGTRLTVT.

The genes are TRBV6-1 and TRBJ2-7; D not resolved. This CDR3 region has 13 residues. Trimming took off 3 bases at V and 2 bases at J, with 8 bases between the two ends. Germline CDR1 reads MNHNS; CDR2 reads SASEGT. Here the CDR3 DNA reads TGTGCCAGCAGTGAGACTGGCGCCTACGAGCAGTACTTC. This encodes CASSETGAYEQYF.

This chain uses TRBV12-5 with TRBJ2-7; 11 positions match TRBD2. J gave up 4 bases and V 5 bases, and 7 bases lay outside the gene matches. This CDR3 spans 15 amino acids. The germline gives CDR1 LGHNT, CDR2 FRNRAP. The CDR3 DNA follows: TGTGCTAGTGGTCGGAGCTTAGCGGGGGGGTACGAGCAGTACTTC. It codes for CASGRSLAGGYEQYF.

The J gene is TRBJ1-2, the V gene TRBV7-2; D uncertain. Trimming removed 5 bases at V and 2 bases at J, with 0 bases between. The germline CDR1 and CDR2 sequences are SGHTA and FQGNSA. The CDR3 has 10 amino acids. The CDR3 loop is CASSNYGYTF. The CDR3 coding sequence is TGTGCCAGCAGCAACTATGGCTACACCTTC.

This clone was recorded only once. In DNA form, the CDR3 reads TGTGCTAGTGGTTTGGGACAGGGGGCCCGAGGCAATCAGCCCCAGCATTTT. It specifies CASGLGQGARGNQPQHF. The chain recombines TRBV12-5 with TRBJ1-5; 10 positions agree with TRBD1. CDR1 and CDR2 from the germline V gene are LGHNT and FRNRAP. The CDR3 consists of 17 residues. The junction had 5 bases not matched to a gene; V was cut back by 1 base and J by 2 bases.

This CDR3 reads CASSQDTSGSSYNEQFF. DNA for the CDR3: TGCGCCAGCAGCCAAGACACTAGCGGGAGCTCCTACAATGAGCAGTTCTTC. The chain is built from TRBV4-3 and TRBJ2-1; 11 bases are shared with TRBD2. The germline CDR1 and CDR2 sequences are LGHNA and YSLEER. The CDR3 consists of 17 residues. Unmatched junction bases numbered 1, after V lost 0 bases and J lost 0 bases.

The rearrangement uses TRBV2 and TRBJ2-7; 10 bases are shared with TRBD1. Germline loops: CDR1 SNHLY, CDR2 FYNNEI. With V trimmed by 7 bases and J by 4 bases, 4 bases remained unmatched. There are 13 residues in the CDR3. The CDR3 sequence is CASTQDRGYEQYF. The CDR3 bases are TGTGCCAGCACCCAGGACAGGGGGTACGAGCAGTACTTC.

As to this clone: An end of the junction differs from the germline gene, which may be a read error. The chain couples TRBV6-5 to TRBJ2-7; 7 bases match TRBD1. The CDR3 totals 15 residues. Germline CDR1 reads MNHEY; CDR2 reads SVGAGI. The CDR3 bases are TGTGCCAGCCGTTACGGAAGATGGGACAGCTACGAGCAGTACTTC. This translates into CASRYGRWDSYEQYF.

The chain has TRBV11-1 and TRBJ2-1; no clear D. Trimming left V 2 bases short and J 0 bases short, with 11 bases between. The CDR3 sequence is 16 residues long. The V gene's germline CDR1 is SGHAT and CDR2 FQDESV (reference sequence). In nucleotides, the CDR3 is TGTGCCAGCAGCTTACGGGCGGATTACTCCTACAATGAGCAGTTCTTC. Its protein is CASSLRADYSYNEQFF.

The J gene is TRBJ1-5, the V gene TRBV5-5; D call uncertain. V lost 0 bases to trimming and J lost 10 bases, with 11 bases between them. The CDR3 spans 13 residues. Germline V gene lookup returns CDR1 SGHKS and CDR2 YYEKEE (reference sequence). The CDR3 sequence is CASSLGITQPQHF. Written as DNA, the CDR3 is TGTGCCAGCAGCTTGGGTATAACTCAACCCCAGCATTTT.

This rearrangement joins TRBV2 to TRBJ1-1; 8 nucleotides agree with TRBD1. Germline assignment: CDR1 SNHLY and CDR2 FYNNEI. The CDR3 spans 15 residues. The junction had 5 bases not matched to a gene; V was cut back by 0 bases and J by 5 bases. The CDR3 region has the DNA TGTGCCAGCAGTGAAGCCAGGGGGCCGGGGACTGAAGCTTTCTTT. This translates into CASSEARGPGTEAFF.

The chain combines TRBV24-1 with TRBJ1-2, with D uncertain. The ends were cut back, 4 bases at V and 8 bases at J, with 10 bases in the middle. Germline V gene lookup returns CDR1 KGHDR and CDR2 SFDVKD. The CDR3 loop spans 12 amino acids. CDR3 bases: TGTGCCACCAGTGAGCCCTCCACGGGCTACACCTTC. Encoded protein: CATSEPSTGYTF.

The chain employs TRBV5-6 and TRBJ2-5; D possibly corresponds to TRBD1 (5 bases). With 0 bases removed from V and 2 bases from J, the gap between germline ends came to 8 bases. CDR3 size: 14 residues. Looked up from germline, CDR1 is SGHDT and CDR2 is YYEEEE. The CDR3 DNA is TGTGCCAGCAGCTTGGAGGGGCTTCAAGAGACCCAGTACTTC. As protein: CASSLEGLQETQYF.

This clone was observed a handful of times. V gene TRBV4-1 combines with J gene TRBJ2-7; 10 nucleotides align to TRBD2. The ends lost 1 base at V and 4 bases at J; junction bases unmatched: 4. CDR1 MGHRA and CDR2 YSYEKL come from the germline V gene. This CDR3 has 15 amino acids. In DNA, the CDR3 is TGCGCCAGCAGCCAAGTACTAGCGGGACTTTACGAGCAGTACTTC. This gives the protein CASSQVLAGLYEQYF.